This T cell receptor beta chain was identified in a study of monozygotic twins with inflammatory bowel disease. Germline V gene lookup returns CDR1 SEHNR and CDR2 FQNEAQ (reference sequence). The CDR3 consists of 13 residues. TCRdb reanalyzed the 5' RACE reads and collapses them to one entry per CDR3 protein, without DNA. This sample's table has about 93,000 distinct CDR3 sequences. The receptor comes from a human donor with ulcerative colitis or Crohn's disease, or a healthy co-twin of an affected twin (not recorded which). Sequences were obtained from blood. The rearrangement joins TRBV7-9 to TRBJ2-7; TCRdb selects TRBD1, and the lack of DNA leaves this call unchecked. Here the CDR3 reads CASSLASGAEQYF.